The 23 T cell receptor beta chains in this list originate from one sample, sequenced in a study of cytomegalovirus exposure and HLA in healthy donors. PCR involved 60 Vbeta and 13 Jbeta primers. Profiling relied on immunoSEQ multiplex PCR, and the TCRdb table lists in-frame clones only, not all of them. The sample contains approximately 140,000 clones, approximately 80% of which appear only once. The sample comprised PBMCs. The source is a woman between 35 and 50 years old in good health and CMV-seronegative.

The chain employs TRBV28 and TRBJ1-4; TRBD1 agrees at 9 bases. The V segment lost 6 bases and the J segment 7 bases; nucleotides outside the gene matches: 9. Germline V gene sequence: CDR1 MDHEN, CDR2 SYDVKM. The CDR3 sequence is 15 residues long. The CDR3, as DNA: TGTGCCAGCAGCTCCCCGACAGGGGGAAGTGAAAAACTGTTTTTT. Translated: CASSSPTGGSEKLFF.

About this clone: This same CDR3 is encoded by further DNA sequences in the sample. The CDR3 is CAWSGPIRQGNYEQYF. In DNA form, the CDR3 reads TGTGCCTGGAGTGGACCAATCCGACAGGGCAACTACGAGCAGTACTTC. The chain links TRBV30 to TRBJ2-7, with 7 bases fitting TRBD1. The CDR3 length is 16 residues. Germline assignment: CDR1 GTSNPN and CDR2 SVGIG (reference sequence). With 1 base clipped from V and 3 bases from J, the junction kept 12 bases outside the gene matches.

This clone was recorded a few times. V usage is TRBV19 and J usage is TRBJ2-1; D gene uncertain. This CDR3 comprises 13 residues. The germline V and J ends were trimmed by 5 bases and 9 bases, with 14 bases remaining between them. CDR1 LNHDA and CDR2 SQIVND come from the germline V gene (reference sequence). The CDR3 here is CASSVALASEQFF. Here the CDR3 DNA reads TGTGCCAGTAGTGTGGCCTTGGCTAGTGAGCAGTTCTTC.

The gene calls are TRBV28 and TRBJ2-1; D uncertain. Germline V gives CDR1 MDHEN, CDR2 SYDVKM. The length of the CDR3 is 15 residues. Trimming pared 0 bases from V and 1 base from J, leaving 7 bases between. CDR3 coding DNA: TGTGCCAGCAGTTTATGGGCGGTGTCCTACAATGAGCAGTTCTTC. This sequence encodes CASSLWAVSYNEQFF.

J is TRBJ2-2 and V is TRBV5-1; tentatively, D is TRBD2 (6 bases). Germline CDR1 reads SGHRS; CDR2 reads YFSETQ. This CDR3 is built from 16 residues. V lost 5 bases, J lost 5 bases, and 19 bases lay in between. The CDR3 DNA reads TGCGCCAGCAGTCGGGACTCATGGGCGGGTACCGGGGAGCTGTTTTTT. Protein: CASSRDSWAGTGELFF. Variable domain in full (rest from reference TRBV5-1 and TRBJ2-2): KAGVTQTPRYLIKTRGQQVTLSCSPISGHRSVSWYQQTPGQGLQFLFEYFSETQRNKGNFPGRFSGRQFSNSRSEMNVSTLELGDSALYLCASSRDSWAGTGELFFGEGSRLTVL.

CDR3 protein: CASSTTSGGSSYNEQFF. In DNA, the CDR3 is TGTGCCAGCAGCACTACTAGCGGGGGAAGCTCCTACAATGAGCAGTTCTTC. The chain has TRBV4-2 and TRBJ2-1; 11 nucleotides align to TRBD2. Germline CDR1 is LGHNA and CDR2 is YNFKEQ. The CDR3 covers 17 residues. V trimming: 5 bases; J trimming: 0 bases; junction bases outside the gene matches: 6.

The table lists this clone with a count of one. The V call is TRBV2, the J call TRBJ2-5, with 8 bases fitting TRBD2. The ends lost 4 bases at V and 4 bases at J; junction bases unmatched: 11. The CDR3 has 16 amino acids. Germline lookup yields CDR1 SNHLY and CDR2 FYNNEI. CDR3 nucleotides: TGTGCCAGCAGTGGATCAGACAGCGGGAGAGGAGAGACCCAGTACTTC. Protein product: CASSGSDSGRGETQYF.

This clone was counted a few times. The chain combines TRBV28 with TRBJ1-1; TRBD1 is a possible D gene (5 bases). This CDR3 is built from 14 residues. Germline CDR1 MDHEN, CDR2 SYDVKM. V was clipped by 6 bases and J by 10 bases, with 21 bases between them. The CDR3 DNA reads as TGTGCCAGCAGCATCGGGACTGCTCTCGTTAGAGCTTTCTTT. Its protein is CASSIGTALVRAFF. Supplemented by reference TRBV28 and TRBJ1-1, the full variable domain reads DVKVTQSSRYLVKRTGEKVFLECVQDMDHENMFWYRQDPGLGLRLIYFSYDVKMKEKGDIPEGYSVSREKKERFSLILESASTNQTSMYLCASSIGTALVRAFFGQGTRLTVV.

The CDR3 region has the DNA TGCGCCAGCAGCCCAGGGGTCGGAAACACCATATATTTT. It yields the protein CASSPGVGNTIYF. This sequence joins TRBV5-1 and TRBJ1-3, with D possibly TRBD1 on 6 matching bases. The CDR3 runs 13 residues. Per the germline V gene, CDR1 is SGHRS and CDR2 is YFSETQ. Between the trimmed V and J ends, which lost 4 bases and 4 bases, there was a span of 9 bases.

The chain joins TRBV27 to TRBJ1-4; 8 nucleotides line up with TRBD1. Trimming removed 2 bases from V and 5 bases from J; junction bases left unmatched: 4. This CDR3 contains 15 residues. Germline assignment: CDR1 MNHEY and CDR2 SMNVEV (reference sequence). The CDR3 loop is CASSLIGQGNEKLFF. The CDR3 DNA sequence: TGTGCCAGCAGTTTAATAGGACAGGGAAATGAAAAACTGTTTTTT.

CDR3 in DNA: TGTGCCAGCAGTTTTCTCTCGACAGGGCCCCTAGGCGGCTACACCTTC. It specifies CASSFLSTGPLGGYTF. This chain connects TRBV27 to TRBJ1-2; 7 bases align to TRBD1. Germline CDR1 MNHEY, CDR2 SMNVEV (reference sequence). Trimming took 3 bases from V and 8 from J; bases not matched to a gene: 15. This CDR3 comprises 16 residues.

J is TRBJ1-1 and V is TRBV1; TRBD1 is the table's D call, not checked against the DNA. TRBV1 has pseudogene status. The CDR3 sequence is 16 residues long. The CDR3 region has the DNA TGCACCCTCAGACAGGGGCCTATAGGAAAGAACACTGAAGCTTTCTTT. Its protein is CTLRQGPIGKNTEAFF.

V is TRBV2 and J is TRBJ2-3, with D maybe TRBD2 (7 bases). The CDR3 consists of 16 residues. Germline assignment: CDR1 SNHLY and CDR2 FYNNEI. The germline V and J ends were trimmed by 2 bases and 1 base, with 13 bases remaining between them. The CDR3 nucleotides are TGTGCCAGCAGTGAAACGGGGGGCCAAGGCACAGATACGCAGTATTTT. This encodes CASSETGGQGTDTQYF.

This rearrangement joins TRBV11-2 to TRBJ2-1; D may be TRBD1 (8 bases). The length of the CDR3 is 17 residues. The germline CDR1 and CDR2 sequences are SGHAT and FQNNGV. The V end was cut by 5 bases, the J end by 8 bases, with 25 bases between. The CDR3 spells CASSPTARWTGRDEQFF. DNA for the CDR3: TGTGCCAGCAGCCCGACGGCTAGGTGGACAGGGAGGGATGAGCAGTTCTTC.

This chain joins TRBV28 and TRBJ1-1, with D uncertain. The CDR3 spans 11 residues. The V end was cut by 5 bases, the J end by 10 bases, with 11 bases between. From germline, CDR1 is MDHEN and CDR2 SYDVKM. CDR3 bases: TGTGCCAGCAGTGCCCCCGGGTCAGCTTTCTTT. Its protein product is CASSAPGSAFF. The full variable domain, its missing parts supplied by reference TRBV28 and TRBJ1-1, is DVKVTQSSRYLVKRTGEKVFLECVQDMDHENMFWYRQDPGLGLRLIYFSYDVKMKEKGDIPEGYSVSREKKERFSLILESASTNQTSMYLCASSAPGSAFFGQGTRLTVV.

This clone was observed a handful of times. V gene TRBV19 combines with J gene TRBJ2-7, with 9 bases matching TRBD1. The CDR3 spans 13 residues. Germline values: CDR1 LNHDA, CDR2 SQIVND (reference sequence). V shed 5 bases and J 5 bases; nucleotides not matched to a gene: 4. Written as DNA, the CDR3 is TGTGCCAGTAGTCCGGGGGACAGGGACGAGCAGTACTTC. The encoded protein is CASSPGDRDEQYF.

This clone was counted a single time. The V gene is TRBV5-1, the J gene TRBJ1-2, with 8 bases identical to TRBD1. The germline CDR1 and CDR2 sequences are SGHRS and YFSETQ. The CDR3 is made up of 16 amino acids. Unmatched junction bases numbered 11, after V lost 0 bases and J lost 7 bases. The CDR3 here is CASSLGRDRWLGGYTF. CDR3 DNA sequence: TGCGCCAGCAGCTTGGGGCGGGACAGGTGGTTAGGTGGCTACACCTTC.

This chain joins TRBV28 and TRBJ2-7; no clear D. Between the trimmed V and J ends, which lost 6 bases and 5 bases, there was a span of 14 bases. This CDR3 has 13 amino acids. Germline V CDR1 and CDR2: MDHEN, SYDVKM. In nucleotides, the CDR3 is TGTGCCAGCAGACTCGAGTCGAGCCACGAGCAGTACTTC. It translates to CASRLESSHEQYF.

The V gene is TRBV12-5, the J gene TRBJ2-3, with no clear D. This CDR3 has 14 amino acids. The germline V and J ends were trimmed by 1 base and 4 bases, with 9 bases remaining between them. Germline V lookup: CDR1 LGHNT, CDR2 FRNRAP. This CDR3 reads CASGLGQVADTQYF. The CDR3 nucleotides read TGTGCTAGTGGTTTGGGTCAAGTAGCAGATACGCAGTATTTT.

This clone was detected only once. J is TRBJ1-2 and V is TRBV7-2, with 9 nucleotides matching TRBD1. V was clipped by 5 bases and J by 0 bases; unmatched bases: 4. This CDR3 contains 15 residues. Germline assignment: CDR1 SGHTA and CDR2 FQGNSA. The CDR3 region has the DNA TGTGCCAGCAGCCCTAGACAGGGGGCTAACTATGGCTACACCTTC. It is translated as CASSPRQGANYGYTF.

The chain links TRBV4-1 to TRBJ2-7; D possibly corresponds to TRBD2 (5 bases). Between the trimmed V and J ends, which lost 0 bases and 3 bases, there was a span of 12 bases. CDR3 length: 15 amino acids. Germline CDR1 reads MGHRA; CDR2 reads YSYEKL. The chain's CDR3 is CASSQDPSGYYEQYF. The CDR3 region has the DNA TGCGCCAGCAGCCAAGATCCCAGCGGCTACTACGAGCAGTACTTC.

The chain is built from TRBV9 and TRBJ2-7; 12 bases line up with TRBD2. CDR1 is SGDLS, CDR2 YYNGEE, per germline. J gave up 3 bases and V 3 bases, and 7 bases lay outside the gene matches. CDR3 length: 16 amino acids. The CDR3 is CASSDSSGGAGYEQYF. In DNA form, the CDR3 reads TGTGCCAGCAGCGACTCTAGCGGGGGGGCTGGCTACGAGCAGTACTTC.

This sequence joins TRBV11-2 and TRBJ2-3; TRBD1 might be the D (6 bases). The CDR3 is made up of 15 amino acids. CDR1 is SGHAT and CDR2 is FQNNGV in the germline V gene. V lost 1 base and J lost 6, with 14 bases in between. The CDR3 reads CASSLGWGPTDTQYF. As DNA, the CDR3 is TGTGCCAGCAGCTTAGGATGGGGGCCAACCGATACGCAGTATTTT. Full variable domain (remainder filled in from reference TRBV11-2 and TRBJ2-3): EAGVAQSPRYKIIEKRQSVAFWCNPISGHATLYWYQQILGQGPKLLIQFQNNGVVDDSQLPKDRFSAERLKGVDSTLKIQPAKLEDSAVYLCASSLGWGPTDTQYFGPGTRLTVL.